In this sample, the clone carrying this T cell receptor (beta chain) turned up a few times. Follow-up blood was drawn about 14 weeks, roughly three months, after antiretroviral therapy began. The repertoire came from unfractionated whole blood and reflected all unsorted peripheral T cells. Germline loops: CDR1 SGHTA, CDR2 FQGTGA. The CDR3 covers 17 residues. Germline trimming cut 1 base from V and 2 bases from J; bases unmatched to any gene: 8. This specimen comes from a study of HIV-infected patients and healthy controls. cDNA was made from approximately 500 ng RNA using alpha and beta constant primers. Alpha and beta chain libraries were made separately by chain-specific third strand synthesis with multiplexing indices. TCRdb passed the 5' RACE reads through MiXCR, listing each CDR3 protein once. The sample records roughly 9,300 distinct CDR3 sequences, roughly 5.6% being singletons.

This TCR came from an adult with HIV infection. The donor label of this sample is uncertain. Here the sequenced sample was blood, taken during antiretroviral therapy. This sequence joins TRBV7-3 and TRBJ2-3; TRBD1 aligns across 8 bases. CDR3 sequence: CASSLNGAGGNTDTQYF. The CDR3 DNA follows: TGTGCCAGCAGCTTAAATGGGGCAGGGGGCAACACAGATACGCAGTATTTT.